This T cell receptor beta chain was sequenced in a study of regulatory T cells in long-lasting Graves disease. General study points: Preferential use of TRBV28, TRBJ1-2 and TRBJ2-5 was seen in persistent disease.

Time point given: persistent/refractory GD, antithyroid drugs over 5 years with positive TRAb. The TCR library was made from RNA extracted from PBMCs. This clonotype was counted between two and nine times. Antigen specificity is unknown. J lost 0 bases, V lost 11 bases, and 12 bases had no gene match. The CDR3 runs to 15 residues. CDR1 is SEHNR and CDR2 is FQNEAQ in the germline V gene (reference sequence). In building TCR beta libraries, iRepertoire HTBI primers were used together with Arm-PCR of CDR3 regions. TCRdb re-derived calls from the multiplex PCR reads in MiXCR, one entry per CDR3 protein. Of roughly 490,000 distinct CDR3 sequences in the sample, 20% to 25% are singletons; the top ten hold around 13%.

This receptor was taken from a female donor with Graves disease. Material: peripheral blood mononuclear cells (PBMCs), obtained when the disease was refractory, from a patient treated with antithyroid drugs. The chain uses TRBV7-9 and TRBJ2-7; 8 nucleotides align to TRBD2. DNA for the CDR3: TGTGCCTTCGGGAGGGAATCGTCCCTCTCCTACGAGCAGTACTTC. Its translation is CAFGRESSLSYEQYF.